This T cell receptor (beta chain) was identified in a study of beta chain features in type 1 diabetes. Study-wide results and caveats: Shorter TCRB CDR3s, moderately but significantly so, were found in Type 1 diabetes patients in all four CD4+ subsets.

Reverse transcribing all isolated RNA meant expressed TCRB transcripts were sequenced. Libraries were prepared by immunoSEQ multiplex PCR; TCRdb keeps only in-frame clonotypes and omits some of them. The sample consists of approximately 260,000 clones, over 20% of them appearing once. Trimming removed 4 bases from V and 2 bases from J, with 11 bases in between. This CDR3 comprises 13 residues. Germline values: CDR1 SQVTM, CDR2 ANQGSEA. This clone was seen a handful of times. What it binds is unknown. CD45RO/CCR7/CD25/CD127/CD95/CD27 sorting isolated CD4+ naive, central memory, regulatory and stem cell-like memory cells.

Sequencing input: naive CD4+ T cells from blood. V is TRBV29-1 and J is TRBJ1-2; D remains unclear. The clonotype was recovered from a woman between 40 and 55 years old with type 1 diabetes. CDR3 amino acids: CSVVTTLNYGYTF. CDR3 DNA sequence: TGCAGCGTTGTGACAACGCTGAACTATGGCTACACCTTC.